This entry is about one T cell receptor (beta chain). The V gene end was trimmed by 4 bases and the J gene end by 6 bases; junction bases not matched to a gene: 8. CDR3 length equals 14 residues. Germline CDR1 reads SGHNT; CDR2 reads YYREEE (reference sequence). This entry comes from a study of cytomegalovirus exposure and HLA in healthy donors. The primer mix had 60 Vbeta and 13 Jbeta primers. The assay was immunoSEQ multiplex PCR, and TCRdb's table has in-frame clones only and misses some. The sample gives some 150,000 clones, 63% of which show up once; around 7.1% is in the top ten. The sequenced sample consisted of PBMCs. The sequence derives from a woman aged 60-70 years in good health and CMV-seropositive. The V call is TRBV5-4, the J call TRBJ2-7; 9 nucleotides align to TRBD1. This CDR3 is CASSQGQGVGEQYF. Written as DNA, the CDR3 is TGTGCCAGCAGCCAGGGACAGGGTGTGGGCGAGCAGTACTTC.